Below are 17 T cell receptor beta chains sequenced from a single sample in a study of CD8 T cells in ankylosing spondylitis. TCRdb used MiXCR to reprocess the 5' RACE reads, holding one entry per CDR3 protein. This sample carries about 250,000 distinct CDR3 sequences, roughly 18% of them seen once, and the ten largest clones take around 33%. The specimen was blood, either unsorted or a sorted T cell fraction (not recorded which). Every receptor here comes from a male donor with ankylosing spondylitis or in good health (not recorded which).

The rearrangement uses TRBV9 and TRBJ2-3; D not certain. The CDR3 extends over 14 amino acids. The V gene's germline CDR1 is SGDLS and CDR2 YYNGEE. Trimming left V 0 bases short and J 6 bases short, with 11 bases between. The CDR3 is CASSVGYGVDTQYF. CDR3 nucleotide sequence: TGTGCCAGCAGCGTAGGGTATGGGGTCGATACGCAGTATTTT. The whole variable domain, remainder taken from reference TRBV9 and TRBJ2-3, is DSGVTQTPKHLITATGQRVTLRCSPRSGDLSVYWYQQSLDQGLQFLIQYYNGEERAKGNILERFSAQQFPDLHSELNLSSLELGDSALYFCASSVGYGVDTQYFGPGTRLTVL.

The V and J genes are TRBV20-1 and TRBJ2-7; 9 bases are a match to TRBD1. After removal of 1 base from V and 2 bases from J, the junction contained 6 bases not matched to a gene. CDR3 length: 15 amino acids. The V gene's germline CDR1 is DFQATT and CDR2 SNEGSKA (reference sequence). DNA for the CDR3: TGCAGTGCTAGAGCCGAGTACAGGGGGCCCTACGAGCAGTACTTC. Encoded protein: CSARAEYRGPYEQYF.

This clonotype occurred many times. The V gene is TRBV4-2, the J gene TRBJ1-1; D remains unclear. CDR3 size: 16 residues. V lost 0 bases, J lost 0 bases, and 11 bases lay in between. The germline V gene has CDR1 LGHNA and CDR2 YNFKEQ. This CDR3 reads CASSQDPSAMNTEAFF. The CDR3 region has the DNA TGTGCCAGCAGCCAAGATCCGTCAGCCATGAACACTGAAGCTTTCTTT.

This clonotype was seen only a few times. The chain recombines TRBV25-1 with TRBJ2-1, with 7 bases identical to TRBD2. CDR1 is MGHDK and CDR2 is SYGVNS in the germline V gene. Germline trimming cut 0 bases from V and 4 bases from J; bases unmatched to any gene: 6. This CDR3 contains 16 residues. Here the CDR3 reads CASSEYARGSYNEQFF. For the CDR3, the DNA is TGTGCCAGCAGTGAATACGCCCGCGGGAGTTACAATGAGCAGTTCTTC. Full variable domain (outside the CDR3, taken from reference TRBV25-1 and TRBJ2-1): EADIYQTPRYLVIGTGKKITLECSQTMGHDKMYWYQQDPGMELHLIHYSYGVNSTEKGDLSSESTVSRIRTEHFPLTLESARPSHTSQYLCASSEYARGSYNEQFFGPGTRLTVL.

The chain has TRBV20-1 and TRBJ2-1, with 8 bases lining up with TRBD2. Germline V lookup: CDR1 DFQATT, CDR2 SNEGSKA (reference sequence). The V and J ends lost 0 bases and 9 bases, in that order; junction bases with no gene match: 13. CDR3 length: 16 amino acids. The CDR3 region has the DNA TGCAGTGCTAGAGATGCGGTCGGACTAGCCTACGGTGAGCAGTTCTTC. Its protein is CSARDAVGLAYGEQFF.

This clonotype was seen a few times. The V and J genes are TRBV10-3 and TRBJ2-7; D is possibly TRBD1 (6 bases). The CDR3 length is 14 residues. V lost 6 bases to trimming and J lost 0 bases, with 12 bases between them. Germline V gene data show CDR1 as ENHRY and CDR2 as SYGVKD. CDR3 residues: CAISPGQRSYEQYF. In nucleotides, the CDR3 is TGTGCCATCAGCCCAGGACAGCGCTCCTACGAGCAGTACTTC.

V usage is TRBV7-6 and J usage is TRBJ2-1, with D tentatively TRBD1 or TRBD2 (5 bases each). There are 16 residues in the CDR3. CDR1 is SGHVS and CDR2 is FNYEAQ in the germline V gene. The V and J ends lost 4 bases and 4 bases respectively, with 17 bases between them. The CDR3 reads CASSSQTGTVYNEQFF. DNA for the CDR3: TGTGCCAGCAGCTCGCAAACCGGGACGGTTTACAATGAGCAGTTCTTC.

There are many counts of this clonotype. The chain links TRBV12-3 or TRBV12-4 to TRBJ1-2; 8 bases are shared with TRBD1. V gave up 6 bases and J gave up 6 bases; unmatched junction bases: 3. The CDR3 is 12 residues long. CDR3 in DNA: TGTGCCAGCAGCCCAGGGGGCAATGGCTACACCTTC. As protein: CASSPGGNGYTF.

This clonotype was found many times. The chain couples TRBV29-1 to TRBJ2-2; D may be TRBD2 (6 bases). The ends were cut back, 4 bases at V and 7 bases at J, with 19 bases in the middle. Germline CDR1 reads SQVTM; CDR2 reads ANQGSEA. This CDR3 is 15 amino acids long. As DNA, the CDR3 is TGCAGCGTTGCTGGATGGTCGGGAGCTTACGGGGAGCTGTTTTTT. Amino acids: CSVAGWSGAYGELFF.

This clonotype was detected many times. V and J are TRBV4-1 and TRBJ2-5; D not resolved. From germline, CDR1 is MGHRA and CDR2 YSYEKL. The CDR3 has 16 residues. The ends were cut back, 1 base at V and 4 bases at J, with 16 bases in the middle. The CDR3 DNA sequence: TGCGCCAGCAGCCAAGTGGGTGATTCCCTCAGAGAGACCCAGTACTTC. Translation: CASSQVGDSLRETQYF.

This chain links TRBV5-6 with TRBJ1-3, with no clear D. The germline V gene has CDR1 SGHDT and CDR2 YYEEEE. This CDR3 has 14 amino acids. Trimming shortened V by 2 bases and J by 0 bases, and 6 bases separated the two germline ends. For the CDR3, the DNA is TGTGCCAGCAGCTTTGGGAGCTCTGGAAACACCATATATTTT. Amino acid sequence: CASSFGSSGNTIYF.

J is TRBJ2-7 and V is TRBV21-1; the DNA was not used to check the table's D call, TRBD2. TRBV21-1 is a pseudogene locus. CDR3 length equals 14 residues. CDR3 protein: CASSKGTRGPEQYF. In DNA form, the CDR3 reads TGTGCCAGCAGCAAAGGGACTAGAGGACCCGAGCAGTACTTC.

The chain has TRBV7-9 and TRBJ1-4; 8 bases agree with TRBD1. Germline CDR1 and CDR2: SEHNR and FQNEAQ (reference sequence). The CDR3 length is 16 residues. V lost 4 bases to trimming and J lost 3 bases; unmatched junction nucleotides: 7. Written as DNA, the CDR3 is TGTGCCAGCAGCTATCACGGACAGGGCGCTAATGAAAAACTGTTTTTT. Its protein is CASSYHGQGANEKLFF.

This chain joins TRBV2 and TRBJ2-1, with D tentatively TRBD2 (5 bases). The CDR3 sequence is 11 residues long. With 8 bases removed from V and 10 bases from J, the gap between germline ends came to 12 bases. The germline CDR1 and CDR2 sequences are SNHLY and FYNNEI. For the CDR3, the DNA is TGTGCCAGCCAACTAGTTCGGGAGCAGTTCTTC. It encodes CASQLVREQFF.

This clonotype has ten or more counts. The DNA of the CDR3 is TGTGCCAGCAGCTTAGTAAATAGCGGGAACTACAATGAGCAGTTCTTC. This sequence encodes CASSLVNSGNYNEQFF. J is TRBJ2-1 and V is TRBV7-8; 8 nucleotides line up with TRBD2. Germline CDR1 is SGHVS and CDR2 is FQNEAQ. The CDR3 contains 16 residues. The junction had 5 bases not matched to a gene; V was cut back by 1 base and J by 3 bases.

There are a few counts of this clonotype. The CDR3, as DNA: TGTGCCAGCAGCCCAGACAGTGGGTGGGAGACAGATACGCAGTATTTT. Translation gives CASSPDSGWETDTQYF. V and J are TRBV11-2 and TRBJ2-3; D may match TRBD1 or TRBD2 (5 bases each). Looked up from germline, CDR1 is SGHAT and CDR2 is FQNNGV. The CDR3 is 16 amino acids. V was cut by 5 bases and J by 3 bases, with 18 bases left in between.

This clonotype was seen only a few times. V and J are TRBV9 and TRBJ2-4; weak D call: TRBD2 (6 bases). Trimming removed 0 bases from V and 7 bases from J, with 11 bases in between. Per germline, CDR1 SGDLS and CDR2 YYNGEE. The CDR3 contains 14 residues. The CDR3 reads CASSVGGGTNIQYF. For the CDR3, the DNA is TGTGCCAGCAGCGTAGGTGGGGGGACGAACATTCAGTACTTC.